Listed below are T cell receptor beta chains from one sample, sequenced in a study of technical replicates of blood from a few donors. Using immunoSEQ multiplex PCR, the repertoire was profiled, and TCRdb retains in-frame clones only, with some absent. In the table there are under 95,000 clones, about 93% of which are singletons. The sequenced sample consisted of T cells isolated from PBMCs. Source of these receptors: a human donor in good health. Each CDR3 is given with its conserved first and last residue. A D gene is named only where the DNA matches it firmly. Clone size, where shown, is once, few, many, or a class for clones that have expanded.

j_call d_call clone_size v_call cdr3_nt cdr3_aa
TRBJ1-2 - - TRBV6-1 TGTGCCAGCAGTGAACTCGGGGAAGACAGGAGGCATGGCTACACCTTC CASSELGEDRRHGYTF
TRBJ2-3 - - TRBV15 TGTGCCACCAGCAGAGAGATGACATCAGATACGCAGTATTTT CATSREMTSDTQYF
TRBJ2-1 TRBD2 - TRBV5-4 TGTGCCAGCAGCTCAGCGGGGGGGATGTCCAATGAGCAGTTCTTC CASSSAGGMSNEQFF
TRBJ2-5 TRBD2 - TRBV10-1 TGCGCCAGCAGTGAGTCCGGGCGGGGGGTTGAAGAGACCCAGTACTTC CASSESGRGVEETQYF
TRBJ2-1 TRBD2 - TRBV7-6 TGTGCCAGCAGCTTAGTCCCTAGCGGGACTTACAATGAGCAGTTCTTC CASSLVPSGTYNEQFF
TRBJ2-3 - - TRBV9 TGTGCCAGCAGGCCCGAGCCGGGCACAGATACGCAGTATTTT CASRPEPGTDTQYF
TRBJ2-7 TRBD1 - TRBV15 TGTGCCACCAGCAGAGATAGGCGGGACAGGGCTTACGAGCAGTACTTC CATSRDRRDRAYEQYF
TRBJ2-7 TRBD1 - TRBV27 TGTGCCAGCAGTGCCGGACAGGGGGCCTACGAGCAGTACTTC CASSAGQGAYEQYF
TRBJ2-7 - - TRBV10-1 TGCGCCAGCAGTGAGGGCCAATACGAGCAGTACTTC CASSEGQYEQYF
TRBJ2-5 TRBD2 - TRBV7-6 TGTGCCAGCAGCTTAAGGCTAGCGGGGAACCAAGAGACCCAGTACTTC CASSLRLAGNQETQYF
TRBJ1-5 - - TRBV6-1 TGTGCCAGCAGTGAAGGCCTACAGGGAACTCAGCCCCAGCATTTT CASSEGLQGTQPQHF
TRBJ1-4 - - TRBV5-1 TGCGCCAGCAGCTTGGTTCAGGGGTTTAATGAAAAACTGTTTTTT CASSLVQGFNEKLFF
TRBJ2-3 - - TRBV28 TGTGCCAGCAGTTTATTGGGGACACTAAGCACAGATACGCAGTATTTT CASSLLGTLSTDTQYF
TRBJ1-4 - - TRBV5-1 TGCGCCAGCAGCGCGGACGGGGGGGCAGATGAAAAACTGTTTTTT CASSADGGADEKLFF
TRBJ2-7 TRBD2 - TRBV28 TGTGCCAGCAGCTCCATGACTAGCGGGAGAGGAGAGCAGTACTTC CASSSMTSGRGEQYF
TRBJ1-4 TRBD1 - TRBV5-1 TGCGCCAGCAGCGACACCGGGACAGGGAATGAAAAACTGTTTTTT CASSDTGTGNEKLFF
TRBJ2-1 TRBD2 - TRBV27 TGTGCCAGCAGTAAACTACTAGCGGGGAGCGGCTACAATGAGCAGTTCTTC CASSKLLAGSGYNEQFF
TRBJ2-5 - - TRBV28 TGTGCCAGCAGCAAAGCTCCACAAGAGACCCAGTACTTC CASSKAPQETQYF
TRBJ1-2 TRBD1 few TRBV5-1 TGCGCCAGCAGCTACGGGACAGATTATGGCTACACCTTC CASSYGTDYGYTF
TRBJ1-3 TRBD1 - TRBV5-1 TGCGCCAGCAGCTTGGACCTAAACGGACAGGGGTACGGAAACACCATATATTTT CASSLDLNGQGYGNTIYF
TRBJ2-2 - once TRBV9 TGTGCCAGCAGCCCGCAAGAGGCAACCGGGGAGCTGTTTTTT CASSPQEATGELFF
TRBJ2-1 - - TRBV4-1 TGCGCCAGCAGCCAAGGGGGTAGCGAGTACAATGAGCAGTTCTTC CASSQGGSEYNEQFF
TRBJ2-7 - few TRBV2 TGTGCCGGAGCAAGTTTGAAGGGGTTTTACGAGCAGTACTTC CAGASLKGFYEQYF
TRBJ2-2 - - TRBV6-1 TGTGCCAGCAGTGAAATCCCGACTCTCACCGGGGAGCTGTTTTTT CASSEIPTLTGELFF
TRBJ2-7 - - TRBV6-5 TGTGCCAGCAGTTCCCTGGGGGCTCGGGTCATGAGCGAGCAGTACTTC CASSSLGARVMSEQYF
TRBJ2-3 TRBD2 - TRBV7-6 TGTGCCAGCAGCTTAGTTCTAGGCGGGAGGTCCACAGATACGCAGTATTTT CASSLVLGGRSTDTQYF
TRBJ1-3 - - TRBV25-1 TGTGCCAGCAGTGACAGGGGATCGGTTGGAAACACCATATATTTT CASSDRGSVGNTIYF
TRBJ1-1 TRBD1 - TRBV6-5 TGTGCCAGCTTAAATTCAGGGGGCACTGAAGCTTTCTTT CASLNSGGTEAFF
TRBJ2-1 TRBD2 - TRBV5-1 TGCGCCAGCGGCCGGGGACTAGCGGGTCTCTCCTACAATGAGCAGTTCTTC CASGRGLAGLSYNEQFF
TRBJ2-1 TRBD2 - TRBV25-1 TGTGCCAGCAGTGGATGGGAAGGGCCCGGGGGGGCCGTCTATGAGCAGTTCTTC CASSGWEGPGGAVYEQFF
TRBJ1-6 - - TRBV14 TGTGCCAGCAGCCAAAACAGGGTGGGTTCACCCCTCCACTTT CASSQNRVGSPLHF
TRBJ1-1 - once TRBV7-3 TGTGCCAGCAGCTTTACGGGGGTGAACACTGAAGCTTTCTTT CASSFTGVNTEAFF
TRBJ1-1 - once TRBV5-1 TGCGCCAGCAGCTTGCCGCAGGGGAACACTGAAGCTTTCTTT CASSLPQGNTEAFF
TRBJ2-3 - - TRBV9 TGTGCCAGCAGCGTAGTCGGGGTTACAGATACGCAGTATTTT CASSVVGVTDTQYF
TRBJ1-4 TRBD1 - TRBV7-8 TGTGCCAGCAGCCCCCAGGACAGGGGAGGAGAAAAACTGTTTTTT CASSPQDRGGEKLFF
TRBJ1-2 - - TRBV13 TGTGCCAGCAGCTTAGGACAGAATGGCTACACCTTC CASSLGQNGYTF
TRBJ2-7 - - TRBV5-4 TGTGCCAGCAGCTTGGAACAGACACGGTCTATCTACGAGCAGTACTTC CASSLEQTRSIYEQYF
TRBJ1-2 - - TRBV7-9 TGTGCCAGCAGCCGGACAGTCTATGGCTACACCTTC CASSRTVYGYTF